The present T cell receptor (beta chain) was sequenced within a study of OX40 agonist ivuxolimab in advanced cancers. Germline CDR1 and CDR2: SNHLY and FYNNEI. The CDR3 runs 13 residues. V was trimmed by 8 bases and J by 0 bases, leaving 10 bases between them. TCRdb's copy holds only in-frame clones and misses some; the assay was immunoSEQ multiplex PCR. The sample has about 40,000 clones; more than 75% are singletons. The source was CD4+ or CD8+ T cells sorted from blood, collected in a trial of the OX40 agonist ivuxolimab. The chain uses TRBV2 and TRBJ1-2, with D maybe TRBD1 (6 bases). The sequence was obtained from an adult with an advanced solid tumor such as melanoma, head and neck, liver or kidney cancer. CDR3 loop: CASLGHSNYGYTF. The CDR3 DNA reads as TGTGCCAGCCTGGGACACTCTAACTATGGCTACACCTTC.